These 18 T cell receptor beta chains were all obtained from the same sample, sequenced in a study of cytomegalovirus exposure and HLA in healthy donors. Amplification used 60 Vbeta primers and 13 Jbeta primers. Data came from immunoSEQ multiplex PCR; TCRdb stores just in-frame clones and leaves some out. The sample lists approximately 120,000 clones; nearly 80% were seen once. Sample: PBMCs. These receptors came from a woman aged 35 to 49 in good health and CMV-seronegative.

This sequence joins TRBV4-2 and TRBJ2-5; 9 bases fit TRBD1. V trimming: 4 bases; J trimming: 7 bases; junction bases outside the gene matches: 10. Germline CDR1 and CDR2: LGHNA and YNFKEQ. This CDR3 region has 15 residues. The CDR3 here is CASSRDRVGGVTQYF. The DNA for the CDR3 is TGTGCCAGCAGCCGGGACAGGGTAGGAGGGGTGACCCAGTACTTC.

The chain is built from TRBV7-3 and TRBJ2-5, with 8 bases aligning to TRBD2. CDR3 length equals 16 residues. V shed 5 bases and J 4 bases; nucleotides not matched to a gene: 12. Germline-derived CDR1 and CDR2 are SGHTA and FQGTGA. CDR3 coding DNA: TGTGCCAGCAGCCCCCCGGGACTAGTGGGGCGAGAGACCCAGTACTTC. It is translated as CASSPPGLVGRETQYF.

J is TRBJ2-1 and V is TRBV28; 14 bases match TRBD2. The CDR3 is made up of 19 amino acids. V dropped 1 base and J dropped 5; count of bases not matched to a gene: 10. Germline CDR1 MDHEN, CDR2 SYDVKM. CDR3 bases: TGTGCCAGCAGTTTATTACCCCCGGGACTAGCGGGGGCTGACAATGAGCAGTTCTTC. Protein: CASSLLPPGLAGADNEQFF.

The V call is TRBV28, the J call TRBJ1-2; TRBD1 is a possible D gene (5 bases). The CDR3 totals 13 residues. Trimming left V 5 bases short and J 8 bases short, with 15 bases between. Germline V gene data show CDR1 as MDHEN and CDR2 as SYDVKM. The CDR3 region is CASSPGRDSGYTF. In nucleotides, the CDR3 is TGTGCCAGCAGTCCCGGGCGGGACTCGGGCTACACCTTC.

The V gene is TRBV11-2, the J gene TRBJ2-7; 8 bases map to TRBD1. V gave up 4 bases and J gave up 6 bases; unmatched junction bases: 8. CDR3 length equals 14 residues. Germline CDR1 SGHAT, CDR2 FQNNGV. In DNA form, the CDR3 reads TGTGCCAGCAGCTGGGGCAGGGGGCAAGTCGAGCAGTACTTC. Its protein product is CASSWGRGQVEQYF. Supplemented by reference TRBV11-2 and TRBJ2-7, the full variable domain reads EAGVAQSPRYKIIEKRQSVAFWCNPISGHATLYWYQQILGQGPKLLIQFQNNGVVDDSQLPKDRFSAERLKGVDSTLKIQPAKLEDSAVYLCASSWGRGQVEQYFGPGTRLTVT.

This clone was seen only a few times. The rearrangement joins TRBV10-2 to TRBJ1-3; perhaps TRBD1 as D (6 bases). Germline V lookup: CDR1 WSHSY, CDR2 SAAADI. The CDR3 sequence is 16 residues long. Trimming removed 0 bases from V and 2 bases from J, with 11 bases in between. The CDR3 region is CASSESMPGAGNTIYF. CDR3 nucleotides: TGCGCCAGCAGTGAGTCGATGCCAGGGGCTGGAAACACCATATATTTT.

This clone was recorded a few times. V is TRBV11-2 and J is TRBJ2-7; D is unresolved. Germline V gene data show CDR1 as SGHAT and CDR2 as FQNNGV. Trimming stripped 0 bases from V and 6 bases from J, with 9 bases between. The CDR3 runs 13 residues. CDR3 region: CASSLENSGEQYF. As DNA, the CDR3 is TGTGCCAGCAGCTTAGAAAACTCCGGCGAGCAGTACTTC. The entire variable domain, with the rest obtained from reference TRBV11-2 and TRBJ2-7, is as follows: EAGVAQSPRYKIIEKRQSVAFWCNPISGHATLYWYQQILGQGPKLLIQFQNNGVVDDSQLPKDRFSAERLKGVDSTLKIQPAKLEDSAVYLCASSLENSGEQYFGPGTRLTVT.

This chain uses TRBV4-3 with TRBJ1-6, with D possibly TRBD1 on 5 matching bases. CDR1 LGHNA and CDR2 YSLEER come from the germline V gene. Deletions cut 0 bases from V and 0 bases from J, with 12 bases between. CDR3 length equals 18 residues. The CDR3 region has the DNA TGCGCCAGCAGCCAAGAAAATGGGGCGAGCTCCTATAATTCACCCCTCCACTTT. Translation: CASSQENGASSYNSPLHF.

This clone was observed a handful of times. The CDR3 sequence is CASSQDRGVAGGLAKNIQYF. CDR3 nucleotide sequence: TGCGCCAGCAGCCAAGATCGGGGGGTAGCGGGAGGGTTAGCCAAAAACATTCAGTACTTC. V and J are TRBV4-3 and TRBJ2-4, with TRBD2 matching 11 bases. The CDR3 runs to 20 residues. Germline V CDR1 and CDR2: LGHNA, YSLEER. The V and J ends lost 0 bases and 0 bases, in that order; junction bases with no gene match: 10.

The rearrangement uses TRBV5-6 and TRBJ2-3, with 10 nucleotides matching TRBD2. The J segment lost 2 bases and the V segment lost 1 base, leaving 4 bases of the junction unmatched. The CDR3 totals 16 residues. Germline lookup yields CDR1 SGHDT and CDR2 YYEEEE. CDR3 region: CASSLYLAGDTDTQYF. CDR3 bases: TGTGCCAGCAGCTTGTATCTAGCGGGGGACACAGATACGCAGTATTTT.

This clone was counted a single time. The chain uses TRBV12-5 and TRBJ2-7; 11 bases are shared with TRBD1. The CDR3 runs to 16 residues. V lost 4 bases, J lost 4 bases, and 9 bases stayed unmatched. Germline V gene sequence: CDR1 LGHNT, CDR2 FRNRAP. CDR3 DNA sequence: TGTGCTAGTGGTTCAGGGTATCGGGACAGGGGGTACGAGCAGTACTTC. Amino acids: CASGSGYRDRGYEQYF.

This chain uses TRBV4-1 with TRBJ2-5; 8 nucleotides align to TRBD2. The J call may be faulty, since TRBJ2-7 better matches the DNA end. The CDR3 extends over 16 amino acids. The germline V gene encodes CDR1 MGHRA and CDR2 YSYEKL. In DNA form, the CDR3 reads TGCGCCAGCAGCCCCCGGGAGGGCGGAGGACCCTACGAGCAGTACTTC. Translating it yields CASSPREGGGPYEQYF.

A remark on this clone: Other DNA variants within this sample encode the same CDR3. The chain recombines TRBV4-2 with TRBJ1-2; 7 positions agree with TRBD1. Trimming took 9 bases from V and 8 from J; bases not matched to a gene: 6. Germline V gives CDR1 LGHNA, CDR2 YNFKEQ. The CDR3 is 11 amino acids. CDR3 sequence reads: CASSGTAGYTF. The CDR3 bases are TGTGCCAGTAGTGGGACAGCCGGCTACACCTTC.

The chain links TRBV2 to TRBJ1-5; no definite D call. The CDR3 has 12 amino acids. Between the trimmed V and J ends, which lost 1 base and 11 bases, there was a span of 9 bases. Germline V lookup: CDR1 SNHLY, CDR2 FYNNEI. CDR3 bases: TGTGCCAGCAGTGAAGGGGCCCCTTCCCAGCATTTT. Translated, it gives CASSEGAPSQHF.

This clone was seen only a few times. One end of the junction varies from germline; a read error may be responsible. V and J are TRBV7-9 and TRBJ1-1, with unresolved D. This CDR3 is 12 amino acids long. Germline CDR1 SEHNR, CDR2 FQNEAQ (reference sequence). CDR3 loop: CSSSFINTEAFF. DNA of the CDR3: TGTTCCAGCAGCTTTATAAACACTGAAGCTTTCTTT.

V usage is TRBV15 and J usage is TRBJ2-2; no clear D gene. The CDR3 contains 14 residues. Germline V gene sequence: CDR1 LNHNV, CDR2 YYDKDF (reference sequence). Trimming cost V 1 base and J 5 bases, with 8 bases left between them. The CDR3 region is CATSRGYGTGELFF. In DNA, the CDR3 is TGTGCCACCAGCAGAGGGTACGGGACCGGGGAGCTGTTTTTT.

With respect to this clone: At one of its ends the junction is not consistent with the germline gene, which may arise from a read error. This rearrangement joins TRBV4-1 to TRBJ1-1; TRBD1 matches at 8 bases. The CDR3 totals 14 residues. Per the germline V gene, CDR1 is MGHRA and CDR2 is YSYEKL. The CDR3 protein is CAGSPGQGGLEAFF. CDR3 coding DNA: TGCGCCGGCAGCCCCGGACAGGGTGGTCTTGAAGCTTTCTTT.

J is TRBJ1-5 and V is TRBV28, with 8 bases matching TRBD1. The CDR3 contains 13 residues. Germline assignment: CDR1 MDHEN and CDR2 SYDVKM. J gave up 9 bases and V 2 bases, and 3 bases lay outside the gene matches. CDR3: CASSLQGASPQHF. DNA of the CDR3: TGTGCCAGCAGTTTACAGGGGGCTTCGCCCCAGCATTTT.